Sequencing of this T cell receptor (beta chain) was carried out in a study of control samples from healthy donors and cancer patients. CDR1 is LNHNV, CDR2 YYDKDF, per germline (reference sequence). The trim removed 3 bases at V and 2 bases at J, leaving 9 bases unmatched. This CDR3 spans 17 amino acids. Method: immunoSEQ multiplex PCR; TCRdb's copy keeps in-frame clones and lacks some. Of about 71,000 clones listed, under 90% are singletons. Material for sequencing was PBMCs. The chain joins TRBV15 to TRBJ1-3, with TRBD1 identical over 8 bases. The origin of this receptor is a man aged 55 to 70 with lung cancer. CDR3 coding DNA: TGTGCCACCAGCAGGGAAAGACAGGGGTTAGCTGGAAACACCATATATTTT. Its protein is CATSRERQGLAGNTIYF. The entire variable domain, with the rest obtained from reference TRBV15 and TRBJ1-3, is as follows: DAMVIQNPRYQVTQFGKPVTLSCSQTLNHNVMYWYQQKSSQAPKLLFHYYDKDFNNEADTPDNFQSRRPNTSFCFLDIRSPGLGDTAMYLCATSRERQGLAGNTIYFGEGSWLTVV.